Below, one TCR beta chain is given with its context. The CDR3 spans 16 residues. The germline gives CDR1 GTSNPN, CDR2 SVGIG (reference sequence). V was pared by 4 bases and J by 0 bases, with 5 bases of the junction left unmatched. The sample comes from a study of technical replicates of blood from several donors. Profiling relied on immunoSEQ multiplex PCR, and the TCRdb table lists in-frame clones only, not all of them. The top ten hold about 0.39% of the sample, which has more than 65,000 clones, around 90% seen once. Sequences were obtained from T cells isolated from PBMCs. This TCR came from a human donor in good health. The chain recombines TRBV30 with TRBJ2-3, with TRBD2 identical over 12 bases. CDR3 nucleotide sequence: TGTGCCTGGAAAGGACTAGCGGGGATTAGCACAGATACGCAGTATTTT. Translated, it gives CAWKGLAGISTDTQYF.